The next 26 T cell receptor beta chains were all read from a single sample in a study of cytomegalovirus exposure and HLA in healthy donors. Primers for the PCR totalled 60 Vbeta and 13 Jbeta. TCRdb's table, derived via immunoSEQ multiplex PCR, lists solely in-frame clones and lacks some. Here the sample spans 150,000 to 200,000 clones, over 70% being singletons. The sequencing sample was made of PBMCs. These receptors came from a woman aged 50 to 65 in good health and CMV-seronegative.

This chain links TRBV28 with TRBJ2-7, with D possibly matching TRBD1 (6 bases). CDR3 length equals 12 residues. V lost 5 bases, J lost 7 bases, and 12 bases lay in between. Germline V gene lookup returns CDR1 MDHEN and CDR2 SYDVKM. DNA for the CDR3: TGTGCCAGCAGTGCACAGGGTCGGGAGCAGTACTTC. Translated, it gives CASSAQGREQYF.

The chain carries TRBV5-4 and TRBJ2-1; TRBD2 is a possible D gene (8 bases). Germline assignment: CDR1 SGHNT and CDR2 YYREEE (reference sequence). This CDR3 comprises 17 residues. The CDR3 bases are TGTGCTACCGCACGGGGGGGGGCGGGGCCTCAGGGGGATGAGCAGTTCTTC. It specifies CATARGGAGPQGDEQFF.

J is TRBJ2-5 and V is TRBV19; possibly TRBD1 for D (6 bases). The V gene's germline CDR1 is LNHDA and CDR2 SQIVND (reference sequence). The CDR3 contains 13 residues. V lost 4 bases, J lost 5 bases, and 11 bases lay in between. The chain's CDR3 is CASSNTGFETQYF. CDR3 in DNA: TGTGCCAGTAGTAACACAGGGTTTGAGACCCAGTACTTC.

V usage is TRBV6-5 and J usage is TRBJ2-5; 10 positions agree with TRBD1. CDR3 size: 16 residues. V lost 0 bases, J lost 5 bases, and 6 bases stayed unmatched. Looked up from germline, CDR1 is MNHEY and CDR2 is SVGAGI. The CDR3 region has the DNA TGTGCCAGCAGTTACTCGGGACAGGGGCCCTGGGAGACCCAGTACTTC. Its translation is CASSYSGQGPWETQYF.

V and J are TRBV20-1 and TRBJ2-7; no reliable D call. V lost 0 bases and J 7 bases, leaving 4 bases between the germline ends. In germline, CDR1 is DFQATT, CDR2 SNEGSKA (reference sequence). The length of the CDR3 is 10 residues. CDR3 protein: CSARDQEQYF. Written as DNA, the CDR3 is TGCAGTGCTAGAGATCAAGAGCAGTACTTC.

The DNA for the CDR3 is TGTGCCAGCAGCTTGACGGGGGGGGACACTGAAGCTTTCTTT. Protein sequence: CASSLTGGDTEAFF. The V call is TRBV7-9, the J call TRBJ1-1; D is possibly TRBD1 (5 bases). Germline CDR1 and CDR2: SEHNR and FQNEAQ (reference sequence). The germline V and J ends were trimmed by 3 bases and 3 bases, with 11 bases remaining between them. The CDR3 runs 14 residues. The variable domain in full, with the rest retrieved from reference TRBV7-9 and TRBJ1-1, is DTGVSQNPRHKITKRGQNVTFRCDPISEHNRLYWYRQTLGQGPEFLTYFQNEAQLEKSRLLSDRFSAERPKGSFSTLEIQRTEQGDSAMYLCASSLTGGDTEAFFGQGTRLTVV.

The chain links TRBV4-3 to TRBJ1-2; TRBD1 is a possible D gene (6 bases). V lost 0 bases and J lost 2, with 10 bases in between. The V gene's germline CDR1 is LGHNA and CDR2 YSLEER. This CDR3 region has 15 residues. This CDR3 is CASSQDIGQNYGYTF. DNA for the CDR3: TGCGCCAGCAGCCAAGATATTGGACAGAACTATGGCTACACCTTC.

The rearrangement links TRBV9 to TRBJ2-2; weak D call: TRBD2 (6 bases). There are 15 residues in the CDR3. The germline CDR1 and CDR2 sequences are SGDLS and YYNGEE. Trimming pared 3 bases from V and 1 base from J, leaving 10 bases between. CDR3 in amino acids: CASSAYSGNTGELFF. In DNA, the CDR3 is TGTGCCAGCAGCGCCTATAGCGGGAACACCGGGGAGCTGTTTTTT.

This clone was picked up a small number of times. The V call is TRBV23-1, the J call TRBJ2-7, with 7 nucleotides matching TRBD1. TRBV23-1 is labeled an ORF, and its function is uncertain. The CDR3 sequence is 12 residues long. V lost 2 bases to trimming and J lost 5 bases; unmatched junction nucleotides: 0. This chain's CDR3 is CASSQGQDEQYF. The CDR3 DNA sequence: TGCGCCAGCAGTCAAGGACAGGACGAGCAGTACTTC.

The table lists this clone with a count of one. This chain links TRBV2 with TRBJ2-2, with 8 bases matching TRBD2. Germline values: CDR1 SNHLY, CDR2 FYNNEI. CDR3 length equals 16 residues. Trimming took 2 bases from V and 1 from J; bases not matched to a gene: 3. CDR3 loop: CASSELSGGNTGELFF. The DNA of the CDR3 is TGTGCCAGCAGTGAACTCAGCGGGGGGAACACCGGGGAGCTGTTTTTT.

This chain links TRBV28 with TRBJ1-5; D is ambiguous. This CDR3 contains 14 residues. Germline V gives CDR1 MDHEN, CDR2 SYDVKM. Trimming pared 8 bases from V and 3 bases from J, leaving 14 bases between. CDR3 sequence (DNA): TGTGCCAGCCTCCTGGGAGGGAACAATCAGCCCCAGCATTTT. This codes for CASLLGGNNQPQHF.

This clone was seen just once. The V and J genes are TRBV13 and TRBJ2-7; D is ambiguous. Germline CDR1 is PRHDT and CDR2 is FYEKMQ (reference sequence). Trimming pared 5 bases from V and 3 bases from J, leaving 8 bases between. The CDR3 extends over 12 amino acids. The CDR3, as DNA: TGTGCCAGCAGCGCCCGGTTCTACGAGCAGTACTTC. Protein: CASSARFYEQYF.

Here the CDR3 DNA reads TGCGCCAGCAGCTTGGCTAGCGACTCCTACGAGCAGTACTTC. Residues: CASSLASDSYEQYF. The chain is built from TRBV5-1 and TRBJ2-7, with D perhaps matching TRBD2 (6 bases). Per germline, CDR1 SGHRS and CDR2 YFSETQ. V lost 0 bases and J lost 0, with 7 bases in between. This CDR3 contains 14 residues.

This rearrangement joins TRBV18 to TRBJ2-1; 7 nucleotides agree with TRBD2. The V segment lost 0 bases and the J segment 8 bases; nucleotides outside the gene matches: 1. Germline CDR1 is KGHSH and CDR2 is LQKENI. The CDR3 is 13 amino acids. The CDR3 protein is CASSPPGRDEQFF. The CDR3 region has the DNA TGTGCCAGCTCACCACCAGGGAGGGATGAGCAGTTCTTC.

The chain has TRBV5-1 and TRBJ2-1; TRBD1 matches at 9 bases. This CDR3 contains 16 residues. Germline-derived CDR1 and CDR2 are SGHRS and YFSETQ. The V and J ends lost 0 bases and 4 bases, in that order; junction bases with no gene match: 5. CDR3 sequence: CASSLADGQGYNEQFF. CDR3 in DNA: TGCGCCAGCAGCTTGGCCGACGGACAGGGGTACAATGAGCAGTTCTTC.

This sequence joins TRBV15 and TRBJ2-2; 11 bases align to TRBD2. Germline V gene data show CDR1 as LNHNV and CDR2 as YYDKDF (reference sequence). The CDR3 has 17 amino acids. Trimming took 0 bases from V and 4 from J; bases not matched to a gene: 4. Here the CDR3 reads CATSRDLAGGSTGELFF. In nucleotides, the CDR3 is TGTGCCACCAGCAGAGATCTAGCGGGAGGAAGCACCGGGGAGCTGTTTTTT.

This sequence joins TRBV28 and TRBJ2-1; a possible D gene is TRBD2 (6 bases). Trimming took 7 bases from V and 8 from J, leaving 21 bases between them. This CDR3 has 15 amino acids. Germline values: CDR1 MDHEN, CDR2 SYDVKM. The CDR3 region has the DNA TGTGCCAGCAAGCCGGGCGGGAATATGGCCTATGAGCAGTTCTTC. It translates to CASKPGGNMAYEQFF.

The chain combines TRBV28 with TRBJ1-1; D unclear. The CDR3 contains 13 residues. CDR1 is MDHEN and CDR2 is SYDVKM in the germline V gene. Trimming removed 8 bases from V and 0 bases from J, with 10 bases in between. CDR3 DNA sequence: TGTGCCAGCGCGATACGGGTGAACACTGAAGCTTTCTTT. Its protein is CASAIRVNTEAFF.

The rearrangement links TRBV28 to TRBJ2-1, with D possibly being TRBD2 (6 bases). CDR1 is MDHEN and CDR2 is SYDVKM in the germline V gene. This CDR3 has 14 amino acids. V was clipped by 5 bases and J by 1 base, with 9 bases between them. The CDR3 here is CASSGGKSYNEQFF. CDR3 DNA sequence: TGTGCCAGCAGTGGAGGGAAATCCTACAATGAGCAGTTCTTC.

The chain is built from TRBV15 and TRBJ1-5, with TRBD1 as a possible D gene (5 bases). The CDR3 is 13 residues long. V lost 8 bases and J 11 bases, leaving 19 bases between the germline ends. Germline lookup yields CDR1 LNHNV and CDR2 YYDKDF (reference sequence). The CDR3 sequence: CATAERGGGTQHF. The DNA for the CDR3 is TGTGCCACCGCTGAACGGGGGGGTGGGACCCAGCATTTT.

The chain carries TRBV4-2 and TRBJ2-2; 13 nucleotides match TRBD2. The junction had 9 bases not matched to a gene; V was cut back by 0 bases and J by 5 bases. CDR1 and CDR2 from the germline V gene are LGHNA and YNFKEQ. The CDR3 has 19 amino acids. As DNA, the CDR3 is TGTGCCAGCAGCCAAGACAGCCCGGGACTAGCGGGATTTACCGGGGAGCTGTTTTTT. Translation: CASSQDSPGLAGFTGELFF.

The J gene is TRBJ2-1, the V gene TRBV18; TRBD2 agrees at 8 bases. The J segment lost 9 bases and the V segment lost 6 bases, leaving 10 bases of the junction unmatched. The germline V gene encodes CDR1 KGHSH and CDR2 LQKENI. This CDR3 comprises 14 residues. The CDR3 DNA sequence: TGTGCCAGCTCCGGGGTAGCGGGATTTAGTGAGCAGTTCTTC. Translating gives CASSGVAGFSEQFF.

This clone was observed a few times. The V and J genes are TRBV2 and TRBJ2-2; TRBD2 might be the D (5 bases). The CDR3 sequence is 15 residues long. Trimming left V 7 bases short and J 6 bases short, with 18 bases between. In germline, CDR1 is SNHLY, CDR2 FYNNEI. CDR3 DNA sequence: TGTGCCAGCACGAAGGTTTCTAGCTTAGCCGGGGAGCTGTTTTTT. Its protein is CASTKVSSLAGELFF.

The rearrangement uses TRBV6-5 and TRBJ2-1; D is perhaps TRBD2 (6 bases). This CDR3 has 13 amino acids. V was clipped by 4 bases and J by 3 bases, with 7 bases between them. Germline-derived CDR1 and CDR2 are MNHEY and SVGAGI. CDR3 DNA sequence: TGTGCCAGCAGTTTCGGGAGCTACAATGAGCAGTTCTTC. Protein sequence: CASSFGSYNEQFF.

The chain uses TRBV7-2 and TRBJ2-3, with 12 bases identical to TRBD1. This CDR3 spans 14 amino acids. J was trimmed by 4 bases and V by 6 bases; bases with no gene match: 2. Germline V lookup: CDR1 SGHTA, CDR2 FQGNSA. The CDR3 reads CASRGTGGADTQYF. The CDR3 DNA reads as TGTGCCAGCAGGGGGACAGGGGGCGCAGATACGCAGTATTTT.

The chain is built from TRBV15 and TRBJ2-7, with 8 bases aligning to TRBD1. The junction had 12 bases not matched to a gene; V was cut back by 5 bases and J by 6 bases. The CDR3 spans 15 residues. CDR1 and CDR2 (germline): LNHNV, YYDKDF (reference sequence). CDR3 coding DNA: TGTGCCACCAGCGACCGGGGGACAGGAATGGTCGAGCAGTACTTC. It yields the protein CATSDRGTGMVEQYF.